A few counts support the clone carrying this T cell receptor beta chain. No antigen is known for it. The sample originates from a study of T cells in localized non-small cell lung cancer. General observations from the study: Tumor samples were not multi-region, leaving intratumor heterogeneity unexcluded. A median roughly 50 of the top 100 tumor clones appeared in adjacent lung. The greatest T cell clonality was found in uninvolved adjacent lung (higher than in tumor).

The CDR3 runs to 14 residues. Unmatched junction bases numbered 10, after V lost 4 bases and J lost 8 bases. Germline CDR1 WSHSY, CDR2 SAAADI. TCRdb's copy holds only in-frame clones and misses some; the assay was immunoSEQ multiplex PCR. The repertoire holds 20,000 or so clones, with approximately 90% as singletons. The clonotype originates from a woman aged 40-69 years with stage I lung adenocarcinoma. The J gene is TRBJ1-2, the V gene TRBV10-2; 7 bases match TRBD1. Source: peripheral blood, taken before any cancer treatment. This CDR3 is CASSGGQSAGGYTF. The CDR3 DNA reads TGCGCCAGCAGTGGGGGACAGTCGGCTGGAGGCTACACCTTC.